One sample yielded the 28 T cell receptor beta chains listed below, sequenced in a study of graft-versus-host responses after intestinal transplantation. For these receptors, no antigen is known. The protocol was immunoSEQ multiplex PCR, while the TCRdb copy is restricted to in-frame clones and leaves out a portion. Here the sample spans around 69,000 clones, around 90% being singletons. The sample here was unstimulated CD8+ T cells sorted from spleen or lymph node cells, taken before transplant. The source is a human donor who was the organ donor for an intestinal transplant.

V gene TRBV28 combines with J gene TRBJ2-7, with D possibly matching TRBD2 (5 bases). This CDR3 comprises 16 residues. The V gene lost 5 bases and the J gene lost 7 bases, with 24 bases spanning the gap. Germline V gene sequence: CDR1 MDHEN, CDR2 SYDVKM. The CDR3 region is CASSPYNPGTPGEQYV. Here the CDR3 DNA reads TGTGCCAGCAGTCCTTATAACCCGGGCACTCCGGGGGAGCAGTACGTC.

The gene calls are TRBV6-1 and TRBJ2-1; D is perhaps TRBD2 (7 bases). Trimming removed 3 bases from V and 7 bases from J, with 16 bases in between. Germline lookup yields CDR1 MNHNS and CDR2 SASEGT. There are 15 residues in the CDR3. DNA of the CDR3: TGTGCCAGCAGTGAGATCGGGGGGCCAGGAAATGAGCAGTTCTTC. It yields the protein CASSEIGGPGNEQFF.

This clone was seen just once. V gene TRBV7-8 combines with J gene TRBJ1-5, with no clear D. Germline-derived CDR1 and CDR2 are SGHVS and FQNEAQ. CDR3 size: 17 residues. Trimming stripped 2 bases from V and 3 bases from J, with 17 bases between. The CDR3 spells CASSLNRAFPFNQPQHF. The CDR3 coding sequence is TGTGCCAGCAGCTTAAATCGCGCCTTTCCCTTCAATCAGCCCCAGCATTTT.

The chain uses TRBV4-1 and TRBJ2-5, with no clear D. The V and J ends lost 0 bases and 3 bases respectively, with 8 bases between them. Looked up from germline, CDR1 is MGHRA and CDR2 is YSYEKL. This CDR3 comprises 14 residues. The CDR3: CASSQDPSEETQYF. DNA for the CDR3: TGCGCCAGCAGCCAAGATCCTAGTGAAGAGACCCAGTACTTC.

The chain combines TRBV6-4 with TRBJ2-3; D unclear. The CDR3 sequence is 12 residues long. Trimming shortened V by 2 bases and J by 8 bases, and 8 bases separated the two germline ends. Germline CDR1 reads MRHNA; CDR2 reads SNTAGT. CDR3 sequence reads: CASSDGSITQYF. The DNA for the CDR3 is TGTGCCAGCAGTGACGGCTCCATTACGCAGTATTTT.

The rearrangement joins TRBV21-1 to TRBJ1-2; TRBD1 is taken as the D call from the table, unchecked against the DNA. TRBV21-1 is deemed a pseudogene. CDR3 length: 16 residues. The CDR3 region has the DNA TGTGCCAGCAGCAAAGCGCTCGGGCAGGGGCCGGACGGCTACACCTTC. Translating it yields CASSKALGQGPDGYTF.

The chain uses TRBV9 and TRBJ2-1; 7 bases agree with TRBD2. J lost 7 bases, V lost 4 bases, and 5 bases had no gene match. The CDR3 is 13 residues long. Per germline, CDR1 SGDLS and CDR2 YYNGEE. CDR3 in amino acids: CASSPWGGNEQFF. CDR3 coding DNA: TGTGCCAGCAGCCCCTGGGGGGGGAATGAGCAGTTCTTC.

The J gene is TRBJ1-5, the V gene TRBV28; TRBD1 agrees at 8 bases. V lost 2 bases, J lost 7 bases, and 7 bases stayed unmatched. The CDR3 is 15 residues long. Germline V gives CDR1 MDHEN, CDR2 SYDVKM. CDR3 coding DNA: TGTGCCAGCAGTTTAACTACAGGGGGTCGACAGCCCCAGCATTTT. It translates to CASSLTTGGRQPQHF.

The chain links TRBV2 to TRBJ2-2; D is perhaps TRBD2 (5 bases). V dropped 7 bases and J dropped 6 bases, with 18 bases sitting between them. CDR1 is SNHLY and CDR2 is FYNNEI in the germline V gene. The CDR3 totals 15 residues. CDR3 amino acids: CASTSNDGGPGELFF. The CDR3 DNA reads TGTGCCAGCACTTCGAACGACGGAGGCCCCGGGGAGCTGTTTTTT. Using reference TRBV2 and TRBJ2-2 for the parts outside the CDR3, the full variable domain is EPEVTQTPSHQVTQMGQEVILRCVPISNHLYFYWYRQILGQKVEFLVSFYNNEISEKSEIFDDQFSVERPDGSNFTLKIRSTKLEDSAMYFCASTSNDGGPGELFFGEGSRLTVL.

The chain recombines TRBV2 with TRBJ2-1, with unresolved D. The CDR3 is 12 amino acids. The V end was cut by 6 bases, the J end by 6 bases, with 9 bases between. Germline V gene data show CDR1 as SNHLY and CDR2 as FYNNEI. The CDR3 DNA is TGTGCCAGCAGGCTACTTCGCAATGAGCAGTTCTTC. This codes for CASRLLRNEQFF.

This chain uses TRBV6-4 with TRBJ2-6, with D possibly matching TRBD1 (5 bases). CDR1 and CDR2 (germline): MRHNA, SNTAGT. The CDR3 runs to 15 residues. Trimming took off 3 bases at V and 4 bases at J, with 10 bases between the two ends. DNA for the CDR3: TGTGCCAGCAGTGAGGGGCCGGACGGGGCCAACGTCCTGACTTTC. Amino acids: CASSEGPDGANVLTF.

This chain connects TRBV6-5 to TRBJ2-5; TRBD2 agrees at 11 bases. Germline V gene lookup returns CDR1 MNHEY and CDR2 SVGAGI. The CDR3 sequence is 15 residues long. V gave up 6 bases and J gave up 2 bases; unmatched junction bases: 5. CDR3 protein: CASRTLAGGQETQYF. The CDR3 DNA sequence: TGTGCCAGCAGGACCCTAGCGGGGGGTCAAGAGACCCAGTACTTC.

This clone occurred once. The gene calls are TRBV13 and TRBJ1-6; TRBD1 matches at 7 bases. There are 13 residues in the CDR3. V lost 6 bases and J lost 10; bases outside the gene matches: 6. Germline CDR1 is PRHDT and CDR2 is FYEKMQ (reference sequence). The CDR3 is CASRPTGRSPLHF. CDR3 DNA: TGTGCCAGCAGACCGACAGGGAGATCACCCCTCCACTTT. The variable domain in full, with the rest retrieved from reference TRBV13 and TRBJ1-6, is AAGVIQSPRHLIKEKRETATLKCYPIPRHDTVYWYQQGPGQDPQFLISFYEKMQSDKGSIPDRFSAQQFSDYHSELNMSSLELGDSALYFCASRPTGRSPLHFGNGTRLTVT.

The chain couples TRBV28 to TRBJ2-5; TRBD2 might be the D (7 bases). Between the trimmed V and J ends, which lost 4 bases and 4 bases, there was a span of 25 bases. The CDR3 sequence is 18 residues long. Germline V CDR1 and CDR2: MDHEN, SYDVKM. CDR3 DNA: TGTGCCAGCAGTTACAATCGGGTAGGGGGGGCCCACGTAGAGACCCAGTACTTC. Translating it yields CASSYNRVGGAHVETQYF.

The J gene is TRBJ2-7, the V gene TRBV10-1; D possibly corresponds to TRBD1 (5 bases). This CDR3 has 13 amino acids. In germline, CDR1 is WNHNN, CDR2 SYGVQD (reference sequence). Trimming removed 9 bases at V and 3 bases at J, with 15 bases between. CDR3 bases: TGCGCCAGTACGCGGACAATGAGCTACGAGCAGTACGTC. Its protein product is CASTRTMSYEQYV.

This chain connects TRBV9 to TRBJ2-5, with 8 bases that match TRBD1. The V gene's germline CDR1 is SGDLS and CDR2 YYNGEE. The CDR3 is 15 residues long. After removal of 4 bases from V and 3 bases from J, the junction contained 8 bases not matched to a gene. CDR3 coding DNA: TGTGCCAGCAGCCCCGAGGGGACAGGAAAAGAGACCCAGTACTTC. Translation gives CASSPEGTGKETQYF. Based on the CDR3 plus reference TRBV9 and TRBJ2-5, the full variable domain is DSGVTQTPKHLITATGQRVTLRCSPRSGDLSVYWYQQSLDQGLQFLIQYYNGEERAKGNILERFSAQQFPDLHSELNLSSLELGDSALYFCASSPEGTGKETQYFGPGTRLLVL.

This clone was seen a single time. This chain connects TRBV28 to TRBJ2-1; no firm D call. This CDR3 region has 15 residues. Germline CDR1 and CDR2: MDHEN and SYDVKM. V was cut by 5 bases and J by 0 bases, with 11 bases left in between. In nucleotides, the CDR3 is TGTGCCAGCAGTGTGACTGGAGACTCCTACAATGAGCAGTTCTTC. Translating it yields CASSVTGDSYNEQFF.

The V and J genes are TRBV5-6 and TRBJ2-3, with TRBD1 identical over 10 bases. Germline V CDR1 and CDR2: SGHDT, YYEEEE. Germline trimming cut 0 bases from V and 4 bases from J; bases unmatched to any gene: 11. CDR3 length: 18 residues. CDR3 residues: CASSLGGTGVNSPDTQYF. The CDR3 DNA is TGTGCCAGCAGCTTGGGAGGGACAGGGGTAAATTCGCCAGATACGCAGTATTTT.

The chain has TRBV2 and TRBJ2-7; TRBD1 matches at 7 bases. The CDR3 totals 16 residues. The germline CDR1 and CDR2 sequences are SNHLY and FYNNEI. The V gene end was trimmed by 4 bases and the J gene end by 0 bases; junction bases not matched to a gene: 9. CDR3 in DNA: TGTGCCAGCAGTGGGTTTGATGGGACAGTCTCCTACGAGCAGTACGTC. It codes for CASSGFDGTVSYEQYV.

The CDR3 here is CASSHRVWGWGLFF. The CDR3 region has the DNA TGTGCCAGCAGTCACAGGGTTTGGGGTTGGGGACTGTTTTTT. This chain links TRBV6-6 with TRBJ1-4, with D perhaps matching TRBD1 (6 bases). With 5 bases removed from V and 13 bases from J, the gap between germline ends came to 20 bases. CDR3 length: 14 amino acids. Germline CDR1 MNHNY, CDR2 SVGAGI (reference sequence).

V usage is TRBV2 and J usage is TRBJ2-7; TRBD2 matches 13 bases. After removal of 6 bases from V and 3 bases from J, the junction contained 5 bases not matched to a gene. Germline V lookup: CDR1 SNHLY, CDR2 FYNNEI. This CDR3 comprises 15 residues. CDR3 bases: TGTGCCAGCAGCGAGACTAGCGGGGGGAGCTACGAGCAGTACGTC. It translates to CASSETSGGSYEQYV.

V is TRBV2 and J is TRBJ1-5; D remains unclear. Trimming took off 6 bases at V and 6 bases at J, with 15 bases between the two ends. CDR3 length equals 14 residues. Germline V gene lookup returns CDR1 SNHLY and CDR2 FYNNEI. The CDR3 protein is CASRPGPPGQPQHF. CDR3 sequence (DNA): TGTGCCAGCAGACCCGGCCCACCAGGTCAGCCCCAGCATTTT.

This clone was found once. This sequence joins TRBV6-5 and TRBJ2-3; 8 bases fit TRBD1. Germline V gene lookup returns CDR1 MNHEY and CDR2 SVGAGI. Trimming took 7 bases from V and 6 from J; bases not matched to a gene: 3. This CDR3 has 12 amino acids. Here the CDR3 DNA reads TGTGCCAGCACCCCAGGGGGCGATACGCAGTATTTT. This gives the protein CASTPGGDTQYF.

The chain is built from TRBV5-4 and TRBJ1-4; D is uncertain. Trimming stripped 4 bases from V and 6 bases from J, with 16 bases between. Germline CDR1 is SGHNT and CDR2 is YYREEE (reference sequence). CDR3 length: 15 amino acids. In nucleotides, the CDR3 is TGTGCCAGCAGCCGCCAACTCGGTATGGATGAAAAACTGTTTTTT. Translating gives CASSRQLGMDEKLFF. The whole variable domain, remainder taken from reference TRBV5-4 and TRBJ1-4, is ETGVTQSPTHLIKTRGQQVTLRCSSQSGHNTVSWYQQALGQGPQFIFQYYREEENGRGNFPPRFSGLQFPNYSSELNVNALELDDSALYLCASSRQLGMDEKLFFGSGTQLSVL.

The chain joins TRBV6-5 to TRBJ1-2, with 7 bases lining up with TRBD1. The CDR3 is 14 residues long. Germline CDR1 MNHEY, CDR2 SVGAGI. The V and J ends lost 0 bases and 8 bases, in that order; junction bases with no gene match: 6. The CDR3 reads CASSYSTGLGGYTF. Written as DNA, the CDR3 is TGTGCCAGCAGTTACTCGACAGGGTTGGGCGGCTACACCTTC.

V is TRBV25-1 and J is TRBJ1-1, with D possibly being TRBD1 (5 bases). The CDR3 is made up of 18 amino acids. V was pared by 2 bases and J by 1 base, with 20 bases between. The germline V gene encodes CDR1 MGHDK and CDR2 SYGVNS. As DNA, the CDR3 is TGTGCCAGCAGTGAACCAATTCGATCGACGGGGGGGAACACTGAAGCTTTCTTT. It specifies CASSEPIRSTGGNTEAFF.

The chain is built from TRBV4-3 and TRBJ1-2; D gene uncertain. The CDR3 is made up of 16 amino acids. V lost 0 bases, J lost 2 bases, and 13 bases lay in between. Germline V lookup: CDR1 LGHNA, CDR2 YSLEER. CDR3 DNA sequence: TGCGCCAGCAGCCAAGAACAAGGTACGGGGAACTATGGCTACACCTTC. It translates to CASSQEQGTGNYGYTF.

The chain couples TRBV14 to TRBJ2-2; D might be TRBD1 (5 bases). Trimming took 2 bases from V and 1 from J, leaving 17 bases between them. The CDR3 has 18 residues. Per germline, CDR1 SGHDN and CDR2 FVKESK. CDR3 coding DNA: TGTGCCAGCAGCCAACGTGCGGACACTCAAGTGAACACCGGGGAGCTGTTTTTT. Protein product: CASSQRADTQVNTGELFF.